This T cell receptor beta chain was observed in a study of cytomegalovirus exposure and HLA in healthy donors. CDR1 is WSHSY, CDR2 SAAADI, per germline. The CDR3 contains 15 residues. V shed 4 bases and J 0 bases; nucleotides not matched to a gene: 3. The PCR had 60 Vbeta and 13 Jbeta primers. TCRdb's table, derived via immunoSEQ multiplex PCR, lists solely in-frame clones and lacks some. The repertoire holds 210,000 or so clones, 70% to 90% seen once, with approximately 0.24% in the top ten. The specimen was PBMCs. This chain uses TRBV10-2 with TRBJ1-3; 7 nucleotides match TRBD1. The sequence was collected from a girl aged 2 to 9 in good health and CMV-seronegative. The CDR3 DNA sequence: TGCGCCAGCAGTGTGGACAGGCCCTCTGGAAACACCATATATTTT. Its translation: CASSVDRPSGNTIYF.